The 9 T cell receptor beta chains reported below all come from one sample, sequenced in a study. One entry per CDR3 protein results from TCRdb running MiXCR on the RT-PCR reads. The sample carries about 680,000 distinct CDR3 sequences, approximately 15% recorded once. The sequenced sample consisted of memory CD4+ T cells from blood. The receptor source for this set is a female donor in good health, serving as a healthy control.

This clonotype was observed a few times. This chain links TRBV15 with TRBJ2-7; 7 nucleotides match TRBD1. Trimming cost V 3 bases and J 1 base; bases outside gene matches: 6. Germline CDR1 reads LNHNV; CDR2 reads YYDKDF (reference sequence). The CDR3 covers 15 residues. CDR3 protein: CATSREGTASYEQYF. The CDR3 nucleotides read TGTGCCACCAGCAGGGAAGGGACAGCATCCTACGAGCAGTACTTC.

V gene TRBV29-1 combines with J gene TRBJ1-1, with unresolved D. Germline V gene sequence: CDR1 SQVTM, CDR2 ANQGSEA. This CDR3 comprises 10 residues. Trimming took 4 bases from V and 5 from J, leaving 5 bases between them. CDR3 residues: CSVVRTEAFF. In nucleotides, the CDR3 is TGCAGCGTTGTTAGGACTGAAGCTTTCTTT.

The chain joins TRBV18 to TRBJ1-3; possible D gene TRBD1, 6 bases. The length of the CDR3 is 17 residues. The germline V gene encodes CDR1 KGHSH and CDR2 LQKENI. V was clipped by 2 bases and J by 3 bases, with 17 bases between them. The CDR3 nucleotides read TGTGCCAGCTCACCAGAGGCAACAGGGCTCGGTGGAAACACCATATATTTT. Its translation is CASSPEATGLGGNTIYF.

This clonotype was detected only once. In nucleotides, the CDR3 is TGTGCCAGCAGTTCCTGCAGGATGGGGTCCGAGCAGTACTTC. Translated, it gives CASSSCRMGSEQYF. J is TRBJ2-7 and V is TRBV12-3 or TRBV12-4; D unresolved. The CDR3 is made up of 14 amino acids. V was clipped by 4 bases and J by 6 bases, with 16 bases between them.

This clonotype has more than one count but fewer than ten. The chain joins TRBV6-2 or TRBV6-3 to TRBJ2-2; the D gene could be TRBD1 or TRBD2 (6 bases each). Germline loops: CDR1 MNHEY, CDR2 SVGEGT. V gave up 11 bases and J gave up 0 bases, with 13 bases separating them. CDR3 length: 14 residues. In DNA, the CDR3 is TGTGCCCTCCGGGGGCCCGCGAACACCGGGGAGCTGTTTTTT. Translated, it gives CALRGPANTGELFF.

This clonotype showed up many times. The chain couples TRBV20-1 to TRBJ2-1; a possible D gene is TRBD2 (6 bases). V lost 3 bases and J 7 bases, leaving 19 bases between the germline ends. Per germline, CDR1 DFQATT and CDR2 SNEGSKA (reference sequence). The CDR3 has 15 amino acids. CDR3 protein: CSASQAAGYSNEQFF. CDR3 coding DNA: TGCAGTGCTAGCCAGGCGGCGGGGTATTCGAATGAGCAGTTCTTC.

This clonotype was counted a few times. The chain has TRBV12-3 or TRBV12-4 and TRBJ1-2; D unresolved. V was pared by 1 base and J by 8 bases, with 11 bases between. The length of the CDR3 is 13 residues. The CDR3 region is CASSLDGGRGYTF. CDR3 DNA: TGTGCCAGCAGTTTAGATGGAGGGCGAGGCTACACCTTC.

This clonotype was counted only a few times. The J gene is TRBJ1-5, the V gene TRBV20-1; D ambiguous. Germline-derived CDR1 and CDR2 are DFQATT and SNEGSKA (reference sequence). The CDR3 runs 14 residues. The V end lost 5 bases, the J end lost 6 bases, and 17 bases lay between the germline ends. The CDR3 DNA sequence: TGCAGTGCTCTAGCGTATGCGGGGAGTCAGCCCCAGCATTTT. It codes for CSALAYAGSQPQHF.

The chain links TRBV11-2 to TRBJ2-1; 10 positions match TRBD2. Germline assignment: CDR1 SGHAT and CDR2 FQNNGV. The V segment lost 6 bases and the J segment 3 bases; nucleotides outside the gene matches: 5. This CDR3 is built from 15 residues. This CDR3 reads CASSSSGRLYNEQFF. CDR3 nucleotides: TGTGCCAGCAGTTCTAGCGGGAGACTCTACAATGAGCAGTTCTTC.